The 14 T cell receptor beta chains below all came from one sample that was sequenced in a study of blood T cell repertoires in COVID-19. TCRdb keeps only in-frame clones here, not all; method: immunoSEQ multiplex PCR. Of hundreds of thousands of clones in the sample, approximately 86% were seen once. Sequenced material: peripheral blood. The receptor source for this set is a man between 18 and 29 years old with active or convalescent COVID-19.

V gene TRBV10-3 combines with J gene TRBJ2-1; no clear D gene. The germline gives CDR1 ENHRY, CDR2 SYGVKD. Deletions cut 5 bases from V and 4 bases from J, with 15 bases between. The CDR3 length is 15 residues. In nucleotides, the CDR3 is TGTGCCATCAGTTCCCGCCAGTACATGTACAATGAGCAGTTCTTC. Protein: CAISSRQYMYNEQFF.

The J gene is TRBJ2-2, the V gene TRBV6-5; D is undetermined. With 2 bases removed from V and 6 bases from J, the gap between germline ends came to 10 bases. Looked up from germline, CDR1 is MNHEY and CDR2 is SVGAGI. This CDR3 region has 14 residues. The chain's CDR3 is CASSYQSRAGELFF. CDR3 nucleotide sequence: TGTGCCAGCAGTTACCAAAGTCGGGCCGGGGAGCTGTTTTTT.

The chain uses TRBV2 and TRBJ1-5; tentative D call: TRBD1 (5 bases). V lost 5 bases, J lost 3 bases, and 11 bases lay in between. Germline CDR1 and CDR2: SNHLY and FYNNEI. The CDR3 runs 14 residues. The CDR3 DNA reads TGTGCCAGCAGTCTTCAGGGAATCAATCAGCCCCAGCATTTT. It encodes CASSLQGINQPQHF.

This chain connects TRBV19 to TRBJ1-2, with 10 bases identical to TRBD1. V was clipped by 9 bases and J by 4 bases; unmatched bases: 5. Looked up from germline, CDR1 is LNHDA and CDR2 is SQIVND (reference sequence). CDR3 length equals 13 residues. CDR3: CASLGQGFYGYTF. CDR3 in DNA: TGTGCCAGCCTGGGACAGGGGTTCTATGGCTACACCTTC.

The chain recombines TRBV27 with TRBJ1-2, with TRBD1 as a possible D gene (5 bases). Trimming stripped 3 bases from V and 7 bases from J, with 12 bases between. The CDR3 runs 13 residues. CDR1 is MNHEY, CDR2 SMNVEV, per germline (reference sequence). CDR3 sequence (DNA): TGTGCCAGCAGTTTCCGGGGGAGGGCTGGCTACACCTTC. Its translation: CASSFRGRAGYTF.

The chain couples TRBV4-1 to TRBJ1-1; D is possibly TRBD1 (6 bases). The germline V and J ends were trimmed by 5 bases and 3 bases, with 13 bases remaining between them. Germline V gives CDR1 MGHRA, CDR2 YSYEKL. The CDR3 extends over 14 amino acids. The CDR3, as DNA: TGCGCCAGCAGCGGGGGGGGCTCGTACACTGAAGCTTTCTTT. Translation gives CASSGGGSYTEAFF.

The chain carries TRBV19 and TRBJ2-1; TRBD1 might be the D (6 bases). Per germline, CDR1 LNHDA and CDR2 SQIVND (reference sequence). The ends were cut back, 9 bases at V and 8 bases at J, with 17 bases in the middle. This CDR3 has 13 amino acids. For the CDR3, the DNA is TGTGCCAGCGGGACAAAATCCTGGGATGAGCAGTTCTTC. Its translation is CASGTKSWDEQFF.

The rearrangement uses TRBV3-1 (or the pseudogene TRBV3-2) and TRBJ2-5; tentative D call: TRBD2 (6 bases). This CDR3 is built from 18 residues. Trimming took off 3 bases at V and 7 bases at J, with 27 bases between the two ends. The germline V gene has CDR1 LGHDT and CDR2 YNNKEL (reference sequence). CDR3 DNA sequence: TGTGCCAGCAGCCATCCCTTAGGTGGGGGGTCTAAAGATTGGACCCAGTACTTC. Protein: CASSHPLGGGSKDWTQYF.

The chain carries TRBV7-9 and TRBJ1-6; a possible D gene is TRBD1 (5 bases). CDR3 length equals 17 residues. Germline CDR1 and CDR2: SEHNR and FQNEAQ (reference sequence). Trimming stripped 4 bases from V and 5 bases from J, with 18 bases between. This CDR3 reads CASSSGLGVRNNSPLHF. CDR3 DNA sequence: TGTGCCAGCAGCTCCGGACTAGGGGTTAGAAATAATTCACCCCTCCACTTT.

V and J are TRBV2 and TRBJ1-3; 7 bases map to TRBD1. Per the germline V gene, CDR1 is SNHLY and CDR2 is FYNNEI. The length of the CDR3 is 13 residues. After removal of 7 bases from V and 1 base from J, the junction contained 1 base not matched to a gene. The CDR3 here is CASKDRSGNTIYF. CDR3 coding DNA: TGTGCCAGCAAGGACAGGTCTGGAAACACCATATATTTT.

This clone has a single count. J is TRBJ1-5 and V is TRBV27; D is unclear. CDR3 length equals 14 residues. CDR1 is MNHEY and CDR2 is SMNVEV in the germline V gene (reference sequence). V lost 4 bases, J lost 7 bases, and 14 bases lay in between. The CDR3 region is CASSSRLGSQPQHF. CDR3 sequence (DNA): TGTGCCAGCAGTTCCCGTTTGGGGAGCCAGCCCCAGCATTTT.

This chain connects TRBV5-5 to TRBJ1-1; D is unresolved. The length of the CDR3 is 13 residues. Germline loops: CDR1 SGHKS, CDR2 YYEKEE (reference sequence). The V and J ends lost 4 bases and 1 base respectively, with 8 bases between them. The CDR3 region has the DNA TGTGCCAGCAGCCCAGGAGGGAACACTGAAGCTTTCTTT. This gives the protein CASSPGGNTEAFF.

The chain links TRBV6-6 to TRBJ1-5, with D possibly matching TRBD1 (5 bases). V lost 6 bases, J lost 4 bases, and 13 bases lay in between. Per the germline V gene, CDR1 is MNHNY and CDR2 is SVGAGI (reference sequence). The length of the CDR3 is 14 residues. This chain's CDR3 is CASSPRGMNQPQHF. In DNA form, the CDR3 reads TGTGCCAGCAGCCCCCGGGGGATGAATCAGCCCCAGCATTTT.

The rearrangement uses TRBV5-1 and TRBJ2-1, with D possibly matching TRBD2 (6 bases). Trimming stripped 0 bases from V and 15 bases from J, with 16 bases between. The CDR3 is 13 residues long. Germline V gene lookup returns CDR1 SGHRS and CDR2 YFSETQ. CDR3 region: CASSLVFRGVLFF. The CDR3 bases are TGCGCCAGCAGCTTGGTTTTCCGCGGGGTCCTGTTCTTC.